This T cell receptor (beta chain) was observed in a study of monozygotic twins with inflammatory bowel disease. Broader study findings: Healthy twins showed more clonotype sharing with others than IBD patients, especially patients with disease activity. IBD patients had lower TCRbeta diversity (inverse Simpson) than healthy co-twins.

Points on this clonotype: Its target is unknown.

TCRdb re-called the 5' RACE reads and catalogs CDR3 proteins one per entry, DNA excluded. The specimen's table records 200,000 to 250,000 distinct CDR3 sequences. Per the germline V gene, CDR1 is SEHNR and CDR2 is FQNEAQ (reference sequence). The CDR3 loop spans 16 amino acids. This clonotype originated in a human donor with ulcerative colitis or Crohn's disease, or a healthy co-twin of an affected twin (not recorded which). V is TRBV7-9 and J is TRBJ1-1; with no DNA, the TCRdb D assignment of TRBD1 cannot be verified. The sequenced material came from blood. The CDR3 loop reads CASSPRQGVASTEAFF.